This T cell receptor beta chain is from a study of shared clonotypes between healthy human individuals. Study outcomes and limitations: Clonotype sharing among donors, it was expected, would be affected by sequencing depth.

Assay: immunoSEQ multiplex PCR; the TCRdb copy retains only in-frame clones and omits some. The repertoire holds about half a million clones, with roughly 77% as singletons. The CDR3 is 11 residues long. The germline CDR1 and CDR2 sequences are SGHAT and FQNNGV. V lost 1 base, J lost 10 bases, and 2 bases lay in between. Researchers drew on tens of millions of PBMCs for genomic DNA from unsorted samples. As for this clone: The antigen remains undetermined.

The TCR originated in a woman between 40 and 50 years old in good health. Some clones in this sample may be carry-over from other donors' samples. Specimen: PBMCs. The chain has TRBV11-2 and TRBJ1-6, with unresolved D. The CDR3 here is CASSLGSPLHF. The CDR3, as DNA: TGTGCCAGCAGCTTAGGCTCACCCCTCCACTTT.